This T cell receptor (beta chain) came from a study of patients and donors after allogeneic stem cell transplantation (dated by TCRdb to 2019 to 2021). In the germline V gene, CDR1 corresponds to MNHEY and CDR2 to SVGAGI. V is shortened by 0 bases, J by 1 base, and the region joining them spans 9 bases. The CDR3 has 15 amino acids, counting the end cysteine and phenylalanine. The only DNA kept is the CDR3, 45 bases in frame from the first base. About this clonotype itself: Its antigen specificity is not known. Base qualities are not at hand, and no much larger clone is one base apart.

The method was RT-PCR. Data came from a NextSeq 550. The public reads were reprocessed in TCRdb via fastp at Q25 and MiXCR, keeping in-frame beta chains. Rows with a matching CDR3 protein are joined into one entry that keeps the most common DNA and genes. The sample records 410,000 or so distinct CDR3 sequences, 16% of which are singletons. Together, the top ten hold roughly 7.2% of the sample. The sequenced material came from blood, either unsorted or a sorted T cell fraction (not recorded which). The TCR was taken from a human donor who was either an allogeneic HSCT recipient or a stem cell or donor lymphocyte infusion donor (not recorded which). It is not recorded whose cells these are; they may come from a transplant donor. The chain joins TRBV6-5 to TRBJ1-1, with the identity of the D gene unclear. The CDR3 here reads CASSYSGPGNTEAFF. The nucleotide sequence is TGTGCCAGCAGTTACTCCGGCCCCGGGAACACTGAAGCTTTCTTT.